This is a list of T cell receptor beta chains from one sample in a study of graft-versus-host responses after intestinal transplantation. Sequenced by immunoSEQ multiplex PCR; TCRdb stores in-frame clones only, minus some. Of 57,000 or so clones listed, around nine tenths are singletons. The sample was PBMCs, taken around 120 days after intestinal transplantation. The origin of the receptors is a human patient who received an intestinal transplant, so some T cells may come from the graft donor. CDR3s include the opening cysteine and the closing phenylalanine or tryptophan. The D gene is left open where the match is weak. Clone size is shown for a subset of rows, as once, few, many or a class of expanded clone.

>TRBV4-2|NA|NA|TRBJ1-6
TGTGCCAGCAGCGAGACAGATAATTCACCCCTCCACTTT
CASSETDNSPLHF
>TRBV18|NA|NA|TRBJ1-6
TGTGCCAGCTCACCCAATCCTAGCTCCTATAATTCACCCCTCCACTTT
CASSPNPSSYNSPLHF
>TRBV2|NA|NA|TRBJ2-7
TGTGCCACCCTGGGCAGGGGCTACGAGCAGTACTTC
CATLGRGYEQYF
>TRBV6-1|NA|NA|TRBJ2-7
TGTGCCAGCAGCCGTAGACAGACCTACGAGCAGTACTTC
CASSRRQTYEQYF
>TRBV7-8|NA|once|TRBJ2-5
TGTGCCAGCAGCTTAGTTTGGCGGGAACAAGAGACCCAGTACTTC
CASSLVWREQETQYF
>TRBV19|NA|NA|TRBJ1-1
TGTGCCAGTAGCCTTAACAGGAACACTGAAGCTTTCTTT
CASSLNRNTEAFF
>TRBV15|TRBD1|NA|TRBJ2-7
TGTGCCACCAGCACCCGGGACAGTGCCTACGAGCAGTACTTC
CATSTRDSAYEQYF
>TRBV10-2|NA|NA|TRBJ2-7
TGCGCCAGCAGTGAGGGGCTCTACGAGCAGTACTTC
CASSEGLYEQYF
>TRBV19|NA|NA|TRBJ1-5
TGTGCCAGTAGACCTTGGGACGGGGGAAATCAGCCCCAGCATTTT
CASRPWDGGNQPQHF
>TRBV7-9|NA|NA|TRBJ2-7
TGTGCCAGCAGCTCCCTTGACAGGTACGAGCAGTACTTC
CASSSLDRYEQYF
>TRBV5-1|NA|NA|TRBJ2-6
TGCGCCAGCAGCTCTGGAGGTTTAGCGGACTCTGGGGCCAACGTCCTGACTTTC
CASSSGGLADSGANVLTF
>TRBV9|TRBD2|NA|TRBJ2-1
TGTGCCAGCAGCGTTGCGGGAGAGGGGGAGCAGTTCTTC
CASSVAGEGEQFF
>TRBV10-3|NA|NA|TRBJ1-2
TGTGCCATCAGTGAGTCGGGCTACTCCAATGGCTACACCTTC
CAISESGYSNGYTF
>TRBV7-9|NA|NA|TRBJ1-1
TGTGCCAGCAGCTTATTCACGGACACTGAAGCTTTCTTT
CASSLFTDTEAFF
>TRBV7-9|NA|once|TRBJ2-5
TGTGCCAGCAGCTTACCGCACGCGGGTCCCGAGACCCAGTACTTC
CASSLPHAGPETQYF
>TRBV25-1|NA|once|TRBJ1-4
TGTGCCAGCAGTGAACCGGCAGGGGTTAATGAAAAACTGTTTTTT
CASSEPAGVNEKLFF
>TRBV13|TRBD2|NA|TRBJ2-3
TGTGCCAGCAGCTCAATGACTAGCCCGAGCACAGATACGCAGTATTTT
CASSSMTSPSTDTQYF
>TRBV27|NA|NA|TRBJ2-6
TGTGCCAGCAGCCCTGGGGCCAACGTCCTGACTTTC
CASSPGANVLTF
>TRBV28|NA|once|TRBJ1-1
TGTGCCAGCAGTCCTGGGTCGGGGACTGAAGCTTTCTTT
CASSPGSGTEAFF
>TRBV19|TRBD2|NA|TRBJ2-5
TGTGCCAGTAGAGAGCGGGGGCGAGAGACCCAGTACTTC
CASRERGRETQYF
>TRBV19|NA|NA|TRBJ2-7
TGTGCCAGTAGTATGGGACTGAGCTCCTTAACCTACGAGCAGTACTTC
CASSMGLSSLTYEQYF
>TRBV28|NA|NA|TRBJ2-7
TGTGCCAGCAGTTTAGATTTAACCTACGAGCAGTACTTC
CASSLDLTYEQYF
>TRBV19|TRBD2|once|TRBJ2-4
TGTGCCAGTAGTATAGGGAGCGGGAGGTCCGAAAACATTCAGTACTTC
CASSIGSGRSENIQYF
>TRBV14|TRBD1|once|TRBJ2-1
TGTGCCAGCAGCCAGGCCGACAGGGATTGGGGCTCCTACAATGAGCAGTTCTTC
CASSQADRDWGSYNEQFF
>TRBV15|NA|NA|TRBJ1-6
TGTGCCACCAGCAGAGATTCACCCCTCCACTTT
CATSRDSPLHF
>TRBV23-1|NA|NA|TRBJ2-7
TGCGCCAGCAGAGCCGGACAGCGCTACGAGCAGTACTTC
CASRAGQRYEQYF
>TRBV28|TRBD1|NA|TRBJ1-2
TGTGCCAGCGGGGGGACAGGGGGCTATGGCTACACCTTC
CASGGTGGYGYTF
>TRBV28|TRBD2|NA|TRBJ2-5
TGTGCCAGTGCGACTAGCGGGTCCCGGGAGACCCAGTACTTC
CASATSGSRETQYF
>TRBV6-5|TRBD1|NA|TRBJ1-1
TGTGCCAGCAGTCCGACAGGGGCGGCGAGGGCTTTCTTT
CASSPTGAARAFF
>TRBV4-1|NA|NA|TRBJ1-2
TGCGCCAGCAGCCTTGGAGGGAGTCCTTTCTATGGCTACACCTTC
CASSLGGSPFYGYTF
>TRBV5-4|NA|NA|TRBJ1-6
TGTGCCAGCAGCTCGGAATATAATTCACCCCTCCACTTT
CASSSEYNSPLHF